This T cell receptor (beta chain) was profiled in a study of T cells in narcolepsy. Study-level points and caveats: Healthy controls reportedly lacked the autoreactive clonotypes serially found in patients' blood.

Note on this clone: Its cognate antigen is unknown.

TCRdb keeps only in-frame clones here, not all; method: immunoSEQ multiplex PCR. The data contain tens of thousands of clones, over 75% of them seen just once; the ten biggest clones take up about 0.94%. The germline V gene encodes CDR1 MNHEY and CDR2 SMNVEV (reference sequence). The CDR3 sequence is 15 residues long. The V end was cut by 8 bases, the J end by 3 bases, with 17 bases between. Source material: CD45RA- memory CD4+ T cells from PBMCs. The chain employs TRBV27 and TRBJ1-5, with D possibly TRBD1 on 5 matching bases. The receptor's source is a human donor with narcolepsy. This CDR3 reads CASGLSGSYNQPQHF. The CDR3 coding sequence is TGTGCCAGCGGACTCTCAGGGAGTTACAATCAGCCCCAGCATTTT.